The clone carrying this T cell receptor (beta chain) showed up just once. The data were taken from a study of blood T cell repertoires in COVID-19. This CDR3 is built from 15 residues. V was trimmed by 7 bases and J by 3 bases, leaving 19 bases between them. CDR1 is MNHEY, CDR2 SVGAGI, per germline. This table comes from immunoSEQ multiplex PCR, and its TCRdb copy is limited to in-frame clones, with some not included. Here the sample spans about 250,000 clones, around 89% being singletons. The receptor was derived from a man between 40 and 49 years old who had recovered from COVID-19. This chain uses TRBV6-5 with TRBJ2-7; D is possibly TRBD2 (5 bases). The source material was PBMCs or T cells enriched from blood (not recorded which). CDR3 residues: CASIRYIEGSYEQYF. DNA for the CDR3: TGTGCCAGCATCCGTTATATAGAGGGCAGCTACGAGCAGTACTTC.